The rows below give T cell receptor beta chains drawn from one sample of a study of T cell changes during pregnancy in multiple sclerosis. TCRdb's table, derived via immunoSEQ multiplex PCR, lists solely in-frame clones and lacks some. This table holds more than 55,000 clones, around nine tenths found once. Sequences were derived from CD4+ T cells from peripheral blood mononuclear cells, sampled in the third trimester of pregnancy. These receptors all stem from a female donor with multiple sclerosis, enrolled in a pregnancy study. Each CDR3 is given with its conserved first and last residue. A D gene is named only where the DNA matches it firmly. Clone size is not always given. Where it is, it says once, few, many or a class for expanded clones.

length,D,V,J,size,CDR3,DNA
16,TRBD1,TRBV19,TRBJ1-5,NA,CASSIGYDRVNQPQHF,TGTGCCAGTAGTATAGGTTACGACAGGGTCAATCAGCCCCAGCATTTT
13,NA,TRBV7-2,TRBJ1-2,once,CASSPGQRAGYTF,TGTGCCAGCAGCCCAGGACAGAGAGCTGGCTACACCTTC
18,NA,TRBV5-8,TRBJ1-2,NA,CASSFTRGGQLRGYGYTF,TGTGCCAGCAGCTTCACCCGGGGGGGGCAACTCCGCGGCTATGGCTACACCTTC
15,NA,TRBV9,TRBJ2-6,NA,CASSSQGSGANVLTF,TGTGCCAGCAGCTCACAGGGCTCTGGGGCCAACGTCCTGACTTTC
16,TRBD1,TRBV2,TRBJ1-6,NA,CASIGRRDRDIGPLHF,TGTGCCAGCATCGGCCGCCGGGACAGGGATATTGGGCCCCTCCACTTT
16,TRBD2,TRBV5-4,TRBJ2-3,NA,CASSLVLAGGTDTQYF,TGTGCCAGCAGCTTGGTACTAGCGGGGGGCACAGATACGCAGTATTTT
14,NA,TRBV30,TRBJ2-3,NA,CAWSVLKSTDTQYF,TGTGCCTGGAGTGTACTCAAATCCACAGATACGCAGTATTTT
17,NA,TRBV5-6,TRBJ1-5,few,CASSFYSSSDSNQPQHF,TGTGCCAGCAGCTTTTACAGCTCCTCGGATAGCAATCAGCCCCAGCATTTT
14,NA,TRBV4-2,TRBJ1-1,NA,CASSFESRDTEAFF,TGTGCCAGCAGCTTCGAGAGCAGGGACACTGAAGCTTTCTTT
16,NA,TRBV19,TRBJ2-4,NA,CASSISGAAMKNIQYF,TGTGCCAGTAGTATTTCCGGAGCGGCCATGAAAAACATTCAGTACTTC
20,TRBD1,TRBV7-8,TRBJ2-5,NA,CASSFRGQAWGAGRGETQYF,TGTGCCAGCAGCTTTCGAGGCCAGGCGTGGGGCGCAGGCAGGGGGGAGACCCAGTACTTC
14,TRBD2,TRBV5-1,TRBJ2-1,NA,CASSLALAGDEQFF,TGCGCCAGCAGCTTGGCTCTAGCGGGAGATGAGCAGTTCTTC
18,TRBD2,TRBV4-1,TRBJ2-3,NA,CASSQEGLAGGRTDTQYF,TGCGCCAGCAGCCAAGAAGGCCTCGCGGGGGGCCGCACAGATACGCAGTATTTT
15,NA,TRBV19,TRBJ2-1,NA,CASTMTGWSYNEQFF,TGTGCCAGTACTATGACAGGTTGGTCCTACAATGAGCAGTTCTTC
15,TRBD1,TRBV2,TRBJ2-2,NA,CASSWTGANTGELFF,TGTGCCAGCAGTTGGACAGGGGCTAACACCGGGGAGCTGTTTTTT
22,TRBD2,TRBV5-1,TRBJ2-3,NA,CASRKQVRVDAGGPGGTDTQYF,TGCGCCAGCCGAAAACAGGTTCGGGTCGACGCGGGAGGGCCCGGGGGCACAGATACGCAGTATTTT
12,NA,TRBV6-5,TRBJ2-1,NA,CASSPPDNEQFF,TGTGCCAGCAGTCCACCAGACAATGAGCAGTTCTTC